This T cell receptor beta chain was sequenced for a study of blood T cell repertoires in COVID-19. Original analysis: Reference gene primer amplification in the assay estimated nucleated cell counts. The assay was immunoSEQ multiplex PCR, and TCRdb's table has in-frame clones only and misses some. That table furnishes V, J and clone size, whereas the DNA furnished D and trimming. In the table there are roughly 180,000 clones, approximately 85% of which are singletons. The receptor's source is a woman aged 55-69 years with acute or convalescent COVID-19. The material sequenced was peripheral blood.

CDR3: CASSLGELAGGIQETQYF. The CDR3 region has the DNA TGTGCCAGCAGCTTAGGGGAACTAGCGGGAGGTATCCAAGAGACCCAGTACTTC. J is TRBJ2-5 and V is TRBV7-8; the match to TRBD2 covers 12 bases. Germline assignment: CDR1 SGHVS and CDR2 FQNEAQ. V dropped 1 base and J dropped 1; count of bases not matched to a gene: 7. This CDR3 spans 18 amino acids.